This is a list of T cell receptor beta chains from one sample in a study of blood T cell repertoires in COVID-19. Measured with immunoSEQ multiplex PCR; TCRdb has only the in-frame clones, and not every one. This table has 220,000 or so clones, around 82% appearing once. Sequenced sample: peripheral blood. These receptors were obtained from a woman in her fifties or sixties with acute or convalescent COVID-19. The CDR3 runs from the conserved cysteine through the conserved F or W. The order of the fields is CDR3 protein, CDR3 DNA, V gene, J gene, clone size, CDR3 length, D gene. The D gene is left open where the match is weak. The size of a clone is reported for some rows only, either as once, few or many, or as a class for expanded clones.

CASSEARTSMNEQFF	TGTGCCAGCAGTGAAGCGCGGACTAGCATGAATGAGCAGTTCTTC	TRBV6-1	TRBJ2-1	once	15	TRBD2
CASSQDIAGTNWEKLFF	TGCGCCAGCAGCCAAGATATAGCCGGGACAAATTGGGAAAAACTGTTTTTT	TRBV4-1	TRBJ1-4	.	17	.
CAISSPSQSSYNEQFF	TGTGCCATCAGTAGCCCTAGCCAAAGCTCCTACAATGAGCAGTTCTTC	TRBV10-3	TRBJ2-1	.	16	.
CASSFAGIGTEAFF	TGTGCCAGCAGTTTTGCAGGGATAGGCACTGAAGCTTTCTTT	TRBV27	TRBJ1-1	.	14	.
CASSLGLAGTTDTQYF	TGTGCCAGCAGCCTTGGGCTAGCGGGGACCACAGATACGCAGTATTTT	TRBV3-1/TRBV3-2	TRBJ2-3	.	16	TRBD2
CASSPGGNYGYTF	TGTGCCAGCTCACCAGGGGGGAACTATGGCTACACCTTC	TRBV18	TRBJ1-2	.	13	.
CASSMGPEEGYTF	TGTGCCAGTAGTATGGGTCCTGAGGAGGGCTACACCTTC	TRBV19	TRBJ1-2	.	13	.
CASSLLVLSRVNTEAFF	TGTGCCAGCAGCTTGCTCGTTTTGTCCAGGGTAAACACTGAAGCTTTCTTT	TRBV5-6	TRBJ1-1	once	17	.
CASSQEPGGVTDTQYF	TGTGCCAGCAGCCAAGAGCCGGGGGGGGTCACAGATACGCAGTATTTT	TRBV4-2	TRBJ2-3	.	16	TRBD2
CASSMEGGYNSPLHF	TGTGCCAGTAGTATGGAAGGGGGTTATAATTCACCCCTCCACTTT	TRBV19	TRBJ1-6	.	15	.
CASSEQGAGSYNSPLHF	TGTGCCAGCAGTGAACAGGGGGCGGGCTCCTATAATTCACCCCTCCACTTT	TRBV6-1	TRBJ1-6	.	17	TRBD1
CASSLGVTAPSGYTF	TGTGCCAGCAGCTTGGGTGTGACGGCCCCTAGCGGCTACACCTTC	TRBV5-4	TRBJ1-2	.	15	.
CASSFPGAGANVLTF	TGTGCCAGCAGTTTCCCAGGGGCTGGGGCCAACGTCCTGACTTTC	TRBV7-8	TRBJ2-6	.	15	.
CAWRRPGTGFTF	TGTGCCTGGAGACGTCCGGGGACTGGGTTCACCTTC	TRBV30	TRBJ1-2	.	12	.
CASSPGTGGYEQYF	TGTGCCAGCAGTCCCGGGACAGGGGGTTACGAGCAGTACTTC	TRBV2	TRBJ2-7	few	14	TRBD1
CASSFKGAGNTEAFF	TGTGCCAGCAGCTTCAAGGGAGCTGGCAACACTGAAGCTTTCTTT	TRBV5-5	TRBJ1-1	.	15	.
CASSLGSRRGTGELFF	TGTGCCAGCAGCTTGGGGTCGAGGAGGGGCACCGGGGAGCTGTTTTTT	TRBV5-4	TRBJ2-2	once	16	.
CSGSLGGTDTQYF	TGCAGCGGTAGCTTAGGGGGCACAGATACGCAGTATTTT	TRBV29-1	TRBJ2-3	few	13	.
CASSLGTGGTEAFF	TGTGCCAGCAGCTTGGGGACAGGGGGCACTGAAGCTTTCTTT	TRBV5-4	TRBJ1-1	few	14	TRBD1
CASTEGLAGGPTDTQYF	TGTGCCAGCACCGAGGGACTAGCGGGGGGGCCCACAGATACGCAGTATTTT	TRBV4-2	TRBJ2-3	.	17	TRBD2
CASSLTSGGVADTQYF	TGTGCCAGCAGCTTGACTAGCGGGGGGGTGGCAGATACGCAGTATTTT	TRBV7-2	TRBJ2-3	.	16	TRBD2
CASSLGTSRVTGELFF	TGTGCCAGCAGCTTGGGGACTAGCAGAGTCACCGGGGAGCTGTTTTTT	TRBV5-4	TRBJ2-2	.	16	TRBD2
CASSQETGSSHEQFF	TGTGCCAGCAGCCAAGAGACAGGTAGCAGCCATGAGCAGTTCTTC	TRBV4-2	TRBJ2-1	.	15	.
CASSARGQGGSSYNSPLHF	TGTGCCAGCAGCGCCCGAGGACAGGGGGGTAGCTCCTATAATTCACCCCTCCACTTT	TRBV7-9	TRBJ1-6	.	19	TRBD1
CASRSGGVGYNEQFF	TGTGCCAGCAGGTCCGGGGGGGTGGGTTACAATGAGCAGTTCTTC	TRBV6-5	TRBJ2-1	.	15	TRBD2
CASSLEGLGVGTEAFF	TGCGCCAGCAGCCTGGAGGGACTCGGGGTGGGGACTGAAGCTTTCTTT	TRBV5-1	TRBJ1-1	.	16	.
CTSSHNDRGRPSYMGEAFF	TGCACCAGCAGCCACAACGACAGGGGGCGCCCCTCCTACATGGGAGAAGCTTTCTTT	TRBV1	TRBJ1-1	once	19	.
CATSRDTARDEQYF	TGTGCCACCAGCAGAGATACGGCCAGGGACGAGCAGTACTTC	TRBV15	TRBJ2-7	.	14	.
CAWSTRAGDSYEQYF	TGTGCCTGGAGTACCAGGGCGGGGGACTCCTACGAGCAGTACTTC	TRBV30	TRBJ2-7	.	15	TRBD2
CASAGLTGAGGTQYF	TGTGCCAGCGCCGGGTTGACCGGGGCCGGGGGGACCCAGTACTTC	TRBV28	TRBJ2-5	.	15	.
CASSFPDRGSPLHF	TGTGCCAGCAGCTTCCCGGACAGGGGTTCACCCCTCCACTTT	TRBV5-6	TRBJ1-6	.	14	TRBD1
CASSLGGTATNEKLFF	TGCGCCAGCAGCTTGGGCGGGACAGCAACTAATGAAAAACTGTTTTTT	TRBV5-1	TRBJ1-4	.	16	TRBD1
CASSQDRGGGVQYF	TGCGCCAGCAGCCAGGACCGGGGGGGCGGCGTGCAGTATTTT	TRBV4-1	TRBJ2-3	.	14	TRBD2
CASTTGNRDEKLFF	TGTGCCAGCACCACGGGCAACAGGGATGAAAAACTGTTTTTT	TRBV6-5	TRBJ1-4	.	14	.
CASAASGNTEAFF	TGCGCCAGCGCCGCGTCAGGGAATACTGAAGCTTTCTTT	TRBV5-1	TRBJ1-1	.	13	.
CASSTASGGAINNEQFF	TGTGCCAGTAGTACCGCTAGCGGGGGGGCCATAAACAATGAGCAGTTCTTC	TRBV19	TRBJ2-1	.	17	TRBD2
CASSQVLGLSSTDTQYF	TGCGCCAGCAGCCAAGTCCTGGGACTAAGTAGCACAGATACGCAGTATTTT	TRBV4-1	TRBJ2-3	.	17	TRBD2
CASSFFHPLGGGPQETQYF	TGTGCCAGCAGCTTTTTTCATCCGCTTGGCGGGGGGCCTCAAGAGACCCAGTACTTC	TRBV5-6	TRBJ2-5	once	19	TRBD2
CASSPRGSQPQHF	TGTGCCAGCAGTCCCAGGGGAAGTCAGCCCCAGCATTTT	TRBV27	TRBJ1-5	.	13	.
CASSFTSFDTQYF	TGTGCCAGCAGTTTTACTAGTTTTGATACGCAGTATTTT	TRBV27	TRBJ2-3	.	13	.
CASSRGQSSYNEQFF	TGTGCCAGCAGCAGGGGACAGAGCTCCTACAATGAGCAGTTCTTC	TRBV11-2	TRBJ2-1	.	15	TRBD1
CASSAGGVGETQYF	TGTGCCAGCAGCGCCGGGGGAGTAGGGGAGACCCAGTACTTC	TRBV7-2	TRBJ2-5	.	14	.
CAISGGASGDYEQYF	TGTGCCATCAGTGGGGGGGCTAGCGGGGACTACGAGCAGTACTTC	TRBV10-3	TRBJ2-7	.	15	TRBD2
CASSEVREKLFF	TGCGCCAGCAGTGAAGTCAGGGAAAAACTGTTTTTT	TRBV10-2	TRBJ1-4	.	12	.
CASRETGANTEAFF	TGTGCCAGCAGGGAGACAGGGGCCAACACTGAAGCTTTCTTT	TRBV6-5	TRBJ1-1	.	14	TRBD1
CASSHRGRDSPLHF	TGTGCCAGCTCTCACAGGGGTAGGGATTCACCCCTCCACTTT	TRBV6-5	TRBJ1-6	few	14	TRBD1
CASSNRGAEEKLFF	TGTGCCAGTAGTAACAGGGGGGCGGAAGAAAAACTGTTTTTT	TRBV19	TRBJ1-4	few	14	TRBD1
CASSPFALASQETQYF	TGTGCCAGCAGCCCGTTCGCTCTAGCGTCCCAAGAGACCCAGTACTTC	TRBV7-2	TRBJ2-5	.	16	.